The TCR beta chain under discussion was sequenced for a study of cytomegalovirus exposure and HLA in healthy donors. PCR involved 60 Vbeta and 13 Jbeta primers. Clones were read by immunoSEQ multiplex PCR, and TCRdb kept only the in-frame ones, dropping some. The data hold 130,000 to 150,000 clones, with roughly 80% observed a single time. V dropped 5 bases and J dropped 10; count of bases not matched to a gene: 12. The CDR3 consists of 15 residues. The germline gives CDR1 SGHVS, CDR2 FQNEAQ. Only a few counts were recorded for this clone. This chain links TRBV7-8 with TRBJ2-1; TRBD2 aligns across 9 bases. Specimen: PBMCs. The TCR originated in a man in his forties in good health and CMV-seropositive. CDR3 nucleotide sequence: TGTGCCAGCAGCCAAAGGACTAGCGCGACAGGGGAGCAGTTCTTC. This gives the protein CASSQRTSATGEQFF. Looking up the rest from reference TRBV7-8 and TRBJ2-1 gives the full variable domain: GAGVSQSPRYKVAKRGQDVALRCDPISGHVSLFWYQQALGQGPEFLTYFQNEAQLDKSGLPSDRFFAERPEGSVSTLKIQRTQQEDSAVYLCASSQRTSATGEQFFGPGTRLTVL.